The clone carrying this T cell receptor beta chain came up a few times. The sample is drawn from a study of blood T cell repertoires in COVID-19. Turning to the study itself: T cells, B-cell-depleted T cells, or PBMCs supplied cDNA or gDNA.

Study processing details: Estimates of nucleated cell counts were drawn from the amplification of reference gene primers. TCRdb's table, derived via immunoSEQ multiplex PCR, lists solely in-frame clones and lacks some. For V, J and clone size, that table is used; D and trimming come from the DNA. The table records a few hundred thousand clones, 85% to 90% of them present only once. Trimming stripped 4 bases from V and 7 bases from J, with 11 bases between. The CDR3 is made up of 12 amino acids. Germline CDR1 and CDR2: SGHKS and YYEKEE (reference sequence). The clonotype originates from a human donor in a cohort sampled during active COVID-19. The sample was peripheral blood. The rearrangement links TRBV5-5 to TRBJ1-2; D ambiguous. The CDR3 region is CASSPTEAGYTF. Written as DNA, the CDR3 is TGTGCCAGCAGCCCGACGGAGGCTGGCTACACCTTC.